The rows below give T cell receptor beta chains drawn from one sample of a study of a mutant IDH1 vaccine in newly diagnosed glioma. Their specific antigens are unknown. Assay used: immunoSEQ multiplex PCR; TCRdb lists only in-frame clones, some missing. The table has 50,000 to 75,000 clones, 74% seen once. This specimen was PBMCs, taken from a glioma patient whose treatment included an IDH1 peptide vaccine. Receptors were obtained from a middle-aged man with glioma. Each CDR3 is given without its conserved first and last residue.

V gene: TRBV7-8
J gene: TRBJ1-2
CDR3 protein: ASSLAGGEDYGYT

V gene: TRBV4-2
J gene: TRBJ1-1
CDR3 protein: ASSPGGEGNTEAF

V gene: TRBV4-1
J gene: TRBJ2-7
CDR3 protein: ASSPDRVFDEQY

V gene: TRBV10-3
J gene: TRBJ1-5
CDR3 protein: AISEEYPGNQPQH

V gene: TRBV7-9
J gene: TRBJ1-2
CDR3 protein: ASSHDRSYT

V gene: TRBV7-2
J gene: TRBJ1-1
CDR3 protein: ASSLGAGNTEAF

V gene: TRBV7-9
J gene: TRBJ1-2
CDR3 protein: ASSLDGRTSGYT

V gene: TRBV6-1
J gene: TRBJ1-2
CDR3 protein: ASSGGTGGYGYT

V gene: TRBV4-1
J gene: TRBJ1-5
CDR3 protein: ASSQLDLLPSNQPQH

V gene: TRBV6-1
J gene: TRBJ1-5
CDR3 protein: ASSPGTAEGQPQH